The next 4 T cell receptor beta chains were all read from a single sample in a study of read filtering for tumor transcriptome and immune sequencing. The library was built from about 400 ng RNA with molecular barcoded adaptors for alpha/delta and beta/gamma chains. TCRdb independently ran MiXCR on the reads; one entry per CDR3 protein. This table has roughly 69,000 distinct CDR3 sequences, more than 11% appearing once. The source material was a population of CD138-negative cells sorted from bone marrow. These receptor sequences come from a donor at least 40 years old with multiple myeloma.

The V call is TRBV5-5, the J call TRBJ2-7, with D hard to call. The CDR3 consists of 15 residues. Germline CDR1 SGHKS, CDR2 YYEKEE (reference sequence). Deletions cut 0 bases from V and 1 base from J, with 11 bases between. Written as DNA, the CDR3 is TGTGCCAGCAGCTTGGAAACGGATCCTTCCTACGAGCAGTACTTC. The encoded protein is CASSLETDPSYEQYF. Full variable domain (rest looked up from reference TRBV5-5 and TRBJ2-7): DAGVTQSPTHLIKTRGQQVTLRCSPISGHKSVSWYQQVLGQGPQFIFQYYEKEERGRGNFPDRFSARQFPNYSSELNVNALLLGDSALYLCASSLETDPSYEQYFGPGTRLTVT.

The table lists this clonotype with many counts. This rearrangement joins TRBV12-3 or TRBV12-4 to TRBJ2-6; D is perhaps TRBD2 (5 bases). Trimming took off 3 bases at V and 0 bases at J, with 15 bases between the two ends. The CDR3 consists of 18 residues. The CDR3 nucleotides are TGTGCCAGCAGTTTCGGGGTAGGGCAGAACTCTGGGGCCAACGTCCTGACTTTC. This encodes CASSFGVGQNSGANVLTF.

This clonotype was observed many times. The V and J genes are TRBV7-2 and TRBJ1-1; 8 bases match TRBD1. The CDR3 totals 14 residues. Trimming cost V 4 bases and J 0 bases; bases outside gene matches: 1. Per the germline V gene, CDR1 is SGHTA and CDR2 is FQGNSA. CDR3 bases: TGTGCCAGCAGCTCACAGGGGGTGAACACTGAAGCTTTCTTT. This translates into CASSSQGVNTEAFF. Combining the CDR3 with reference TRBV7-2 and TRBJ1-1 gives the whole variable domain GAGVSQSPSNKVTEKGKDVELRCDPISGHTALYWYRQSLGQGLEFLIYFQGNSAPDKSGLPSDRFSAERTGGSVSTLTIQRTQQEDSAVYLCASSSQGVNTEAFFGQGTRLTVV.

This clonotype was seen more than once but under ten times. Possible read error: a much larger clone is one base away. This chain connects TRBV29-1 to TRBJ2-1; D is unresolved. The CDR3 spans 10 residues. V was pared by 4 bases and J by 9 bases, with 7 bases between. In germline, CDR1 is SQVTM, CDR2 ANQGSEA. The CDR3, as DNA: TGCAGCGTTGGTGGGCTTGAGCAGTTCTTC. This encodes CSVGGLEQFF.